A single sample gave rise to the 13 T cell receptor beta chains below, sequenced in a study of preoperative IRX-2 immunotherapy in early breast cancer. Clones were read by immunoSEQ multiplex PCR, and TCRdb kept only the in-frame ones, dropping some. Among approximately 98,000 clones, about nine tenths were seen once, and the ten largest hold around 2.1%. Sample treatment: preoperative locoregional IRX-2 cytokine immunotherapy. The source material was tumor tissue, sampled after IRX-2 immunotherapy. These receptors came from a human donor with breast cancer.

This clone was observed a handful of times. The chain employs TRBV12-5 and TRBJ2-1; TRBD1 is a possible D gene (6 bases). V lost 6 bases and J 7 bases, leaving 13 bases between the germline ends. CDR1 LGHNT and CDR2 FRNRAP come from the germline V gene. The CDR3 is made up of 13 amino acids. The CDR3 spells CASGPRTANEQFF. Here the CDR3 DNA reads TGTGCTAGTGGGCCCCGGACAGCTAATGAGCAGTTCTTC.

The rearrangement joins TRBV19 to TRBJ1-2; 10 bases align to TRBD1. Germline V CDR1 and CDR2: LNHDA, SQIVND (reference sequence). With 9 bases clipped from V and 4 bases from J, the junction kept 8 bases outside the gene matches. The CDR3 is made up of 14 amino acids. The CDR3 protein is CASLDRGRGYGYTF. In nucleotides, the CDR3 is TGTGCCAGCCTTGACAGGGGGCGAGGCTATGGCTACACCTTC.

Note on this clone: Germline and junction disagree at one end, which may indicate a read error. The chain recombines TRBV6-8 with TRBJ2-7, with D possibly TRBD1 on 5 matching bases. This CDR3 has 17 residues. Looked up from germline, CDR1 is MNHGY and CDR2 is SAAAGT. This chain's CDR3 is CAISISNSRDGVHEQYF. The CDR3 region has the DNA TGTGCCATCAGTATTAGTAATAGCAGGGATGGGGTCCACGAGCAGTACTTC.

The chain employs TRBV30 and TRBJ1-2; 10 bases match TRBD1. Germline assignment: CDR1 GTSNPN and CDR2 SVGIG (reference sequence). This CDR3 spans 18 amino acids. The ends lost 8 bases at V and 5 bases at J; junction bases unmatched: 23. This chain's CDR3 is CASSFRQGAIPVRYGYTF. The CDR3 DNA reads TGTGCCAGCAGCTTCCGACAGGGGGCTATTCCCGTTCGGTATGGCTACACCTTC.

J is TRBJ2-7 and V is TRBV28; the match to TRBD2 covers 9 bases. Per the germline V gene, CDR1 is MDHEN and CDR2 is SYDVKM. This CDR3 is built from 13 residues. V shed 4 bases and J 5 bases; nucleotides not matched to a gene: 3. The CDR3 loop reads CASSSGLAHEQYF. CDR3 in DNA: TGTGCCAGCAGTTCCGGACTAGCGCACGAGCAGTACTTC.

The chain combines TRBV18 with TRBJ1-5; a possible D gene is TRBD1 (5 bases). V dropped 1 base and J dropped 7 bases, with 8 bases sitting between them. There are 13 residues in the CDR3. Germline V gene data show CDR1 as KGHSH and CDR2 as LQKENI. This CDR3 is CASSPRGDQPQHF. Written as DNA, the CDR3 is TGTGCCAGCTCACCACGGGGGGACCAGCCCCAGCATTTT.

V is TRBV6-8 and J is TRBJ1-5; D gene uncertain. V gave up 5 bases and J gave up 3 bases, with 5 bases separating them. Germline V gene data show CDR1 as MNHGY and CDR2 as SAAAGT. This CDR3 has 12 residues. DNA for the CDR3: TGTGCCAGCAGTCCGCCCAATCAGCCCCAGCATTTT. This codes for CASSPPNQPQHF.

The chain has TRBV30 and TRBJ1-1; the D is unclear. The CDR3 extends over 14 amino acids. The V and J ends lost 0 bases and 6 bases respectively, with 14 bases between them. Germline CDR1 and CDR2: GTSNPN and SVGIG (reference sequence). CDR3 protein: CAWSVGRSGSEAFF. CDR3 sequence (DNA): TGTGCCTGGAGTGTCGGACGGAGTGGATCTGAAGCTTTCTTT.

The chain joins TRBV18 to TRBJ2-5, with 16 positions matching TRBD2. V shed 4 bases, J shed 0 bases, and the junction held 5 bases outside the gene matches. This CDR3 has 18 amino acids. Germline V gene data show CDR1 as KGHSH and CDR2 as LQKENI. CDR3 region: CASSLGLAGGPNQETQYF. CDR3 nucleotide sequence: TGTGCCAGCTCACTGGGACTAGCGGGAGGGCCGAACCAAGAGACCCAGTACTTC.

The gene calls are TRBV1 and TRBJ2-5; the table's TRBD1 call for D was not verified on the DNA. TRBV1 has pseudogene status. This CDR3 contains 13 residues. CDR3 amino acids: CASSQRQGWTQYF. In DNA form, the CDR3 reads TGCGCCAGCAGCCAACGGCAGGGTTGGACCCAGTACTTC.

This chain joins TRBV18 and TRBJ2-5; the D gene is possibly TRBD1 (5 bases). Germline CDR1 reads KGHSH; CDR2 reads LQKENI. Trimming removed 2 bases at V and 2 bases at J, with 12 bases between. This CDR3 is built from 15 residues. Here the CDR3 DNA reads TGTGCCAGCTCACCAAGCCAGGGCCAACAAGAGACCCAGTACTTC. This encodes CASSPSQGQQETQYF.

This chain links TRBV28 with TRBJ1-3; maybe TRBD1 (6 bases). CDR1 is MDHEN and CDR2 is SYDVKM in the germline V gene. This CDR3 region has 15 residues. The V end lost 6 bases, the J end lost 2 bases, and 14 bases lay between the germline ends. CDR3 residues: CASSNTGTAGNTIYF. The CDR3 DNA follows: TGTGCCAGCAGCAACACAGGGACGGCTGGAAACACCATATATTTT.

This clone was detected once. CDR3 DNA sequence: TGCAGCGGGGGTGGACAGGGTTTGCCTGAAGCTTTCTTT. Protein product: CSGGGQGLPEAFF. The chain couples TRBV29-1 to TRBJ1-1; TRBD1 matches 8 bases. Germline CDR1 and CDR2: SQVTM and ANQGSEA. This CDR3 comprises 13 residues. With V trimmed by 7 bases and J by 6 bases, 10 bases remained unmatched.